This T cell receptor (beta chain) was found in a study of T-cell memory formation after mild COVID-19. On the study more broadly: TCR clusters were mostly donor specific. Overall study results and limits: Clones contracting across day 15 to 85 had a balanced CD4/CD8 profile; later expanding clones leaned CD4+. CD8+ contracting clones occupied EMRA, while CD4+ ones occupied mainly CM and EM.

Using constant-segment primers, 5'RACE produced TCR alpha and TCR beta cDNA libraries carrying sample barcodes and UMIs. A single record per CDR3 protein comes from TCRdb applying MiXCR to the 5' RACE reads. The data contain some 46,000 distinct CDR3 sequences, about 6.3% of them singletons. This clonotype was detected ten times or more. What it recognizes is unknown. The V and J ends lost 3 bases and 4 bases respectively, with 9 bases between them. CDR3 length: 13 residues. The sample consisted of PBMCs or a T cell subset sorted from them (not recorded which). The chain carries TRBV12-3 or TRBV12-4 and TRBJ1-2; perhaps TRBD1 as D (5 bases). The TCR originated in an adult who had mild COVID-19 (a few samples of this study predate the infection). Cell type and time point are not known. The CDR3 protein is CASSLSGGYGYTF. In DNA form, the CDR3 reads TGTGCCAGCAGTTTGTCCGGGGGCTATGGCTACACCTTC.